This T cell receptor (beta chain) was captured by sequencing in a study of blood T cell repertoires in COVID-19 (dated by TCRdb to 2018 to 2021). Broadly, across the study: Collaborator samples came from the United States, Italy and Spain and covered acute and convalescent phases of COVID-19. The material from the prospective study consisted of cDNA or gDNA derived from T cells, B-cell-depleted T cells, or PBMCs. The dataset comprised deeply sampled blood TCRbeta repertoires from subjects exposed to, actively infected with, or recovered from COVID-19. The repertoires were made available in a free public database intended to serve as a resource for research on the immune response to SARS-CoV-2. Samples were obtained from the ongoing ImmuneRACE study (first 160 participants) and from over 1,000 subjects provided by 6 global collaborators. Nearly every sample came with metadata listing a de-identified subject ID, COVID-19 status, age in years and sex. Where available, HLA class I and class II types were taken from metadata supplied by the sample provider and were not determined by assay-based typing. Overall results and qualifications from the work: The amount of clinical and demographic metadata varied by source and participant and was provided uncurated.

As for this clone: This receptor's antigen is unknown. Per-base quality was not reported, and no clone a single base away is much larger than it.

The immunoSEQ Assay, a bias-controlled multiplex PCR, was used to amplify TCRbeta CDR3 regions from genomic DNA. The paper's data handling went like this. The number of nucleated cells in each sample was estimated from the amplification of reference gene primers within the assay. To quantify the absolute abundance of each unique TCRbeta CDR3 rearrangement, sequence reads were collapsed and filtered. For each sample, productive Simpson clonality was calculated as the square root of Simpson's diversity index across productive rearrangements. Sourced from immuneACCESS, this table was stored by TCRdb with only in-frame sequences that have V and J called. A share of the clones is absent; for the studies checked, an unresolved V gene accounts for under half, and the remainder has no known explanation. That table is the source of V, J and clone size, and D and trimming were worked out from the DNA. The sample table shows 40,000 or so clones, and around 81% are seen once. The ten most abundant clones make up approximately 42% of the sample.

The CDR3 covers 15 residues, taking in both the cysteine and the phenylalanine. Only the CDR3 DNA stays, 45 bases, in frame from base 1. CDR1 and CDR2 are drawn from the germline V gene: SGHDT, YYEEEE. The germline V end is reduced by 0 bases and the J end by 1 base; junction bases left unmatched: 2. Collaborating institutions collected whole blood in K2EDTA tubes following their own protocols. For TCRbeta analysis, collaborators shipped samples in one of three forms: frozen whole blood, isolated PBMCs, or DNA extracted from either of those sample types. The source material was peripheral blood. This chain is built from TRBV5-6 and TRBJ2-5, and 8 junction bases match TRBD2. This sequence was found in a man aged 40-50 years with active or convalescent COVID-19. The CDR3: CASSLVGLAQETQYF. DNA sequence: TGTGCCAGCAGCTTGGTTGGACTAGCCCAAGAGACCCAGTACTTC.